These 17 T cell receptor beta chains were sequenced from one sample in a study of CD8 T cells in Susac syndrome. Random hexamers were used to reverse transcribe an amount of roughly 0.45 to 1 ug RNA. TCRdb analysed the immunoSEQ multiplex PCR reads with MiXCR anew, one entry per CDR3 protein. Here the sample spans 170,000 or so distinct CDR3 sequences, roughly 95% being singletons. Material: CD8+ T cells from PBMCs. These receptors originate from a human donor with multiple sclerosis.

The chain combines TRBV30 with TRBJ1-1, with D perhaps matching TRBD1 (6 bases). V lost 5 bases and J lost 0, with 10 bases in between. The germline V gene has CDR1 GTSNPN and CDR2 SVGIG (reference sequence). This CDR3 is 13 amino acids long. CDR3: CAWSGQMNTEAFF. The CDR3 DNA reads TGTGCCTGGTCGGGACAAATGAACACTGAAGCTTTCTTT.

The gene calls are TRBV7-3 and TRBJ1-1; D possibly corresponds to TRBD1 (5 bases). CDR3 length: 14 amino acids. The germline V and J ends were trimmed by 2 bases and 5 bases, with 12 bases remaining between them. Germline values: CDR1 SGHTA, CDR2 FQGTGA. The CDR3: CASSLGGGLTEAFF. Written as DNA, the CDR3 is TGTGCCAGCAGCTTAGGTGGGGGGTTGACTGAAGCTTTCTTT.

The gene calls are TRBV15 and TRBJ2-3; 11 nucleotides align to TRBD2. Germline lookup yields CDR1 LNHNV and CDR2 YYDKDF (reference sequence). This CDR3 comprises 16 residues. The junction had 3 bases not matched to a gene; V was cut back by 4 bases and J by 0 bases. CDR3 residues: CATSKLAGASTDTQYF. CDR3 coding DNA: TGTGCCACCAGCAAACTAGCGGGGGCTAGCACAGATACGCAGTATTTT.

The genes are TRBV18 and TRBJ2-5; no clear D. This CDR3 is built from 13 residues. Germline lookup yields CDR1 KGHSH and CDR2 LQKENI. Trimming stripped 5 bases from V and 2 bases from J, with 9 bases between. The CDR3 loop is CASSLEWQETQYF. DNA for the CDR3: TGTGCCAGCTCATTGGAGTGGCAAGAGACCCAGTACTTC. The variable domain in full, completed from reference TRBV18 and TRBJ2-5, reads NAGVMQNPRHLVRRRGQEARLRCSPMKGHSHVYWYRQLPEEGLKFMVYLQKENIIDESGMPKERFSAEFPKEGPSILRIQQVVRGDSAAYFCASSLEWQETQYFGPGTRLLVL.

This clonotype was observed once. The chain links TRBV9 to TRBJ1-2; D gene unclear. V shed 0 bases and J shed 8 bases, with 8 bases lying between them. This CDR3 spans 12 amino acids. Germline lookup yields CDR1 SGDLS and CDR2 YYNGEE. The CDR3 here is CASSVGVGGYTF. For the CDR3, the DNA is TGTGCCAGCAGCGTAGGGGTGGGCGGCTACACCTTC.

The chain has TRBV12-3 or TRBV12-4 and TRBJ1-6; D is uncertain. Trimming pared 6 bases from V and 7 bases from J, leaving 13 bases between. This CDR3 region has 14 residues. This CDR3 reads CASSLGNPNSPLHF. For the CDR3, the DNA is TGTGCCAGCAGCTTGGGGAATCCAAATTCACCCCTCCACTTT.

The chain carries TRBV7-9 and TRBJ1-2; TRBD1 matches at 9 bases. With V trimmed by 5 bases and J by 5 bases, 6 bases remained unmatched. The CDR3 is 14 amino acids. Germline-derived CDR1 and CDR2 are SEHNR and FQNEAQ (reference sequence). CDR3 sequence reads: CASSNTGGGYGYTF. The CDR3 nucleotides are TGTGCCAGCAGCAATACAGGGGGCGGGTATGGCTACACCTTC.

V usage is TRBV20-1 and J usage is TRBJ1-2, with no clear D. The CDR3 spans 13 residues. Deletions cut 1 base from V and 0 bases from J, with 6 bases between. Germline CDR1 reads DFQATT; CDR2 reads SNEGSKA (reference sequence). The CDR3 reads CSARVPSNYGYTF. CDR3 coding DNA: TGCAGTGCTAGAGTCCCGTCTAACTATGGCTACACCTTC.

This chain links TRBV18 with TRBJ1-5; D is uncertain. The CDR3 length is 13 residues. CDR1 is KGHSH, CDR2 LQKENI, per germline. Trimming pared 3 bases from V and 4 bases from J, leaving 7 bases between. The CDR3 region is CASSPAGNQPQHF. The CDR3 nucleotides are TGTGCCAGCTCACCGGCAGGTAATCAGCCCCAGCATTTT.

This clonotype appeared once. This chain connects TRBV29-1 to TRBJ2-1; TRBD2 might be the D (7 bases). V was trimmed by 8 bases and J by 1 base, leaving 15 bases between them. The CDR3 loop spans 14 amino acids. The germline CDR1 and CDR2 sequences are SQVTM and ANQGSEA. The CDR3 nucleotides are TGCAGCTCGGGGGGCTTAGGATCCTACAATGAGCAGTTCTTC. This encodes CSSGGLGSYNEQFF.

The V and J genes are TRBV7-9 and TRBJ1-2, with a weak D call TRBD1 (5 bases). The CDR3 sequence is 15 residues long. The germline CDR1 and CDR2 sequences are SEHNR and FQNEAQ (reference sequence). V was clipped by 5 bases and J by 4 bases, with 17 bases between them. The CDR3 DNA reads TGTGCCAGCAGCGGAAAAAGGGGCATCGGCTATGGCTACACCTTC. Its translation is CASSGKRGIGYGYTF.

The chain's CDR3 is CASSRQGPGDTEAFF. As DNA, the CDR3 is TGTGCCAGCAGCAGACAGGGGCCGGGGGACACTGAAGCTTTCTTT. The chain has TRBV9 and TRBJ1-1; 8 positions agree with TRBD1. Germline CDR1 is SGDLS and CDR2 is YYNGEE. V gave up 4 bases and J gave up 3 bases; unmatched junction bases: 8. The CDR3 has 15 residues.

The V and J genes are TRBV9 and TRBJ2-3; D not certain. Germline V lookup: CDR1 SGDLS, CDR2 YYNGEE. The V end was cut by 5 bases, the J end by 5 bases, with 9 bases between. The CDR3 has 12 amino acids. The DNA for the CDR3 is TGTGCCAGCAGGGGAAGGGAAGATACGCAGTATTTT. Translating gives CASRGREDTQYF.

The rearrangement joins TRBV20-1 to TRBJ2-2, with unresolved D. The CDR3 consists of 14 residues. V was pared by 1 base and J by 3 bases, with 9 bases between. The germline gives CDR1 DFQATT, CDR2 SNEGSKA (reference sequence). Here the CDR3 DNA reads TGCAGTGCTAGAGCGGGCGGATACACCGGGGAGCTGTTTTTT. Its translation is CSARAGGYTGELFF.

This clonotype was seen a single time. J is TRBJ2-3 and V is TRBV24-1; D perhaps matches TRBD2 (5 bases). The CDR3 totals 13 residues. Per germline, CDR1 KGHDR and CDR2 SFDVKD. V was trimmed by 4 bases and J by 6 bases, leaving 10 bases between them. The CDR3 protein is CATSDPGEDTQYF. DNA of the CDR3: TGTGCCACCAGTGACCCCGGGGAGGATACGCAGTATTTT.

The chain employs TRBV3-1 and TRBJ1-5, with 7 bases that match TRBD1. Germline V gives CDR1 LGHDT, CDR2 YNNKEL (reference sequence). The J segment lost 7 bases and the V segment lost 2 bases, leaving 8 bases of the junction unmatched. There are 15 residues in the CDR3. The CDR3 is CASSQTAGGGQPQHF. The DNA of the CDR3 is TGTGCCAGCAGCCAAACCGCAGGGGGGGGACAGCCCCAGCATTTT. Supplemented by reference TRBV3-1 and TRBJ1-5, the full variable domain reads DTAVSQTPKYLVTQMGNDKSIKCEQNLGHDTMYWYKQDSKKFLKIMFSYNNKELIINETVPNRFSPKSPDKAHLNLHINSLELGDSAVYFCASSQTAGGGQPQHFGDGTRLSIL.

The chain is built from TRBV27 and TRBJ2-3; 8 positions match TRBD2. The trim removed 2 bases at V and 2 bases at J, leaving 6 bases unmatched. CDR1 and CDR2 (germline): MNHEY, SMNVEV (reference sequence). The CDR3 sequence is 16 residues long. The CDR3: CASSLTLAGSTDTQYF. CDR3 DNA: TGTGCCAGCAGTTTAACGTTAGCGGGGTCCACAGATACGCAGTATTTT.